This TCR beta chain was captured by sequencing in a study of T-cell memory formation after mild COVID-19 (dated by TCRdb to about 2021). Context from the whole study: TCR sequence clusters from the two donors were found to be largely donor specific. In two donors, T-cell clones that expanded and contracted after mild COVID-19 were followed by sequencing TCRalpha and TCRbeta repertoires longitudinally. Two young, previously healthy adult volunteers, one female and one male, were included in the cohort. Summary of the overall study and its limitations: Whether the second-wave clones peaking on day 37 were SARS-CoV-2 specific was not confirmed. Only a couple of mild cases were covered in the study, and larger cohorts including severe cases with pre-infection samples were considered necessary. Contracting CD4+ clones turned up mainly in the CM and EM memory subsets, whereas EMRA was where CD8+ clones were enriched. Some responding clones were detected in pre-infection memory, suggesting pre-existing cross-reactive memory T cells joined the SARS-CoV-2 response. Clones contracting from day 15 to 85 had balanced CD4/CD8 phenotypes, while a second wave expanding from day 15 to 37 was biased towards CD4+.

This clonotype has more than one count but fewer than ten. Its antigen is not yet known. Base quality data are lacking; no much larger clone is found one base away. Ficoll-Paque density gradient centrifugation was the method used to isolate PBMCs. At the junction V is shortened by 3 bases and J by 2 bases, with 7 bases in between. CDR1 and CDR2, per the germline V gene, are MNHEY and SVGEGT. CDR3 length: 13 amino acids, cysteine to phenylalanine. The CDR3 DNA has 39 bases and is translated from base 1. TCRdb records Illumina NovaSeq 6000 as the sequencer. cDNA libraries for TCRalpha and TCRbeta were prepared by 5'RACE using constant-segment primers, with sample barcodes and unique molecular identifiers added. RNA was extracted from every sample with Trizol reagent. Library amplification was performed in two PCR steps, and a second sample barcode and Illumina TruSeq adapters were introduced in the second step. Libraries were sequenced on an Illumina NovaSeq with 2 x 150 bp paired-end reads. As for the authors' bioinformatics: Demultiplexing of reads and collapsing into UMI-guided consensus sequences were performed with migec v1.2.7. Using mixcr v2.1.11, UMI consensuses were aligned to TRA and TRB V and J templates and then assembled into clonotypes. Expanded or contracted clonotypes were those called significant by both edgeR and NoisET, with noise models trained on biological replicates. For edgeR calls, the cutoffs were a false discovery rate-adjusted p below 0.01 and a log2 fold-change threshold of 1. As an exploratory analysis of dynamics, max-normalized trajectories of the 1000 most abundant clonotypes were examined with PCA combined with hierarchical clustering. Separately sequenced CD4+ and CD8+ repertoires were used to assign the CD4 or CD8 phenotype of responding clones. TCRdb applied fastp at Q25 and MiXCR to the public reads, then kept only in-frame beta chains. Each record represents a unique CDR3 protein, reported with the most common genes and DNA among its rows. The V and J calls follow TCRdb's processing rather than the paper's. The sample has 300,000 to 400,000 distinct CDR3 sequences on record, about 16% of them singletons. The ten most abundant clones make up more than 20% of the sample.

In this chain, TRBV6-2 or TRBV6-3 is recombined with TRBJ2-5; the D gene is not confidently resolved. The sequenced sample consisted of PBMCs or a T cell subset sorted from them (not recorded which). The TCR sequence derives from a man in his late teens or twenties who had mild COVID-19 (a few samples of this study predate the infection). The sample titles of this study are shuffled in the database, so cell type and time point are left out; the donor was told from shared clones. The DNA sequence is as follows: TGTGCCAGCAGTTATCAGTTTCAAGAGACCCAGTACTTC. This sequence encodes CASSYQFQETQYF.